In this sample, the clone carrying this T cell receptor beta chain turned up a few times. Its antigen is currently unknown. The sample originates from a study of cytomegalovirus exposure and HLA in healthy donors. General study results and limits: In an earlier analysis, in 620 or so donors, most V segments appeared productive either ~90% or ~30% of the time.

The PCR ran on 60 Vbeta and 13 Jbeta primers. In the authors' workflow: Approximately 12 million of about 80 million unique TCR beta chains were shared, per a later count. The method was immunoSEQ multiplex PCR; TCRdb's version includes in-frame clones alone and lacks a portion of them. D and trimming were read from the DNA, whereas the V and J calls and clone size are those reported in that table. The sample consists of 200,000 or so clones, about 82% of them appearing once. The CDR3 has 15 residues. V was cut by 3 bases and J by 4 bases, with 14 bases left in between. Germline values: CDR1 SGHDT, CDR2 YYEEEE.

This TCR was recovered from a man aged 25-45 years in good health and CMV-seronegative. V is TRBV5-6 and J is TRBJ2-1; maybe TRBD1 (6 bases). Sequenced input: PBMCs. CDR3: CASSSRQVPYNEQFF. As DNA, the CDR3 is TGTGCCAGCAGCTCCCGACAGGTCCCGTACAATGAGCAGTTCTTC.